This T cell receptor (beta chain) originates from a study of regulatory T cells in long-lasting Graves disease. This CDR3 region has 15 residues. Germline values: CDR1 SGDLS, CDR2 YYNGEE. Described time point: persistent/refractory GD, antithyroid drugs over 5 years with positive TRAb. The TCR library was made from RNA extracted from PBMCs. The source of the patients was an endocrinology department in Xi'an, China. For this clonotype: A clone one base away is much larger, so this may be a read error.

iRepertoire HTBI primers and Arm-PCR of CDR3 regions built TCR beta libraries. Each CDR3 protein gets one entry after TCRdb re-called the multiplex PCR reads with MiXCR. The sample lists about 340,000 distinct CDR3 sequences; around a fifth were seen once. Material: peripheral blood mononuclear cells (PBMCs), obtained when the disease was refractory, from a patient treated with antithyroid drugs. The sequence derives from a female donor with Graves disease. V usage is TRBV9 and J usage is TRBJ1-4, with 9 bases lining up with TRBD1. DNA of the CDR3: TGTGCCAGCAGCGGCTCCGGGACAGGGCTTGAAAAACTGCTTTTT. Its translation is CASSGSGTGLEKLLF.